This T cell receptor (beta chain) appears in the sequencing data of a study of shared clonotypes between healthy human individuals. The CDR3 spans 13 residues. Germline values: CDR1 KGHSH, CDR2 LQKENI. Trimming stripped 4 bases from V and 1 base from J, with 7 bases between. Study conclusions and caveats: Relative to memory subsets, naive subsets generally showed larger estimated richness.

About this clone: Its antigen is not known.

Measured with immunoSEQ multiplex PCR; TCRdb has only the in-frame clones, and not every one. The sample shows 2,500,000 or so clones, roughly nine tenths of them seen only once. This sequence joins TRBV18 and TRBJ1-1; D not certain. The sample taken for sequencing was naive CD4+ T cells sorted from blood. The subset: CD45RA+ positively selected. The TCR originated in a man aged 18 to 29 in good health. DNA for the CDR3: TGTGCCAGCTCACAGGCGGAGAACACTGAAGCTTTCTTT. This encodes CASSQAENTEAFF.